These T cell receptor beta chains were read from a single sample in a study of CD8+CD57+ T cells in acquired aplastic anemia. TCRdb fed the reads into MiXCR, producing one record per CDR3 protein. This table holds approximately 170,000 distinct CDR3 sequences, 55% to 80% found once. Input material: sorted CD4+, CD8+, or CD8+CD57+ T cells (not recorded which) from PBMCs. The receptor source for this set is a human donor in good health. Both conserved end residues are part of each CDR3. Each record gives: D gene, J gene, clone size, V gene, CDR3 protein, CDR3 DNA. D genes are given only for firm matches. Not all rows give a size; the values are once, few, many and, for expanded clones, a class.

D: .
J: TRBJ1-1
size: .
V: TRBV19
CDR3: CASSIGPTEAFF
DNA: TGTGCCAGTAGTATTGGGCCGACTGAAGCTTTCTTT

D: .
J: TRBJ1-6
size: .
V: TRBV2
CDR3: CASAPGRGLNSPLRF
DNA: TGTGCCAGCGCTCCGGGGAGAGGCCTCAATTCACCCCTCCGCTTT

D: .
J: TRBJ1-4
size: .
V: TRBV10-3
CDR3: CAISVLTNEKLFF
DNA: TGTGCCATCAGTGTACTAACGAATGAAAAACTGTTTTTT

D: .
J: TRBJ2-3
size: .
V: TRBV10-3
CDR3: CAISDIGQSDTQYF
DNA: TGTGCCATCAGTGATATTGGGCAATCAGATACGCAGTATTTT

D: .
J: TRBJ1-2
size: few
V: TRBV20-1
CDR3: CSVPGYTF
DNA: TGCAGTGTCCCTGGCTACACCTTC

D: .
J: TRBJ1-5
size: .
V: TRBV19
CDR3: CASRVRAIFQPQHF
DNA: TGTGCCAGTAGGGTCAGGGCCATATTCCAGCCCCAGCATTTT

D: TRBD1
J: TRBJ1-5
size: many
V: TRBV12-3/TRBV12-4
CDR3: CASSTGGFWQPQHF
DNA: TGTGCCAGCAGTACAGGGGGCTTTTGGCAGCCCCAGCATTTT

D: .
J: TRBJ2-6
size: .
V: TRBV5-6
CDR3: CASGSGANVLTF
DNA: TGTGCCAGCGGCTCTGGGGCCAACGTCCTGACTTTC

D: .
J: TRBJ2-2
size: few
V: TRBV12-5
CDR3: CASGSWGTNTGELFF
DNA: TGTGCTAGTGGTTCATGGGGGACGAACACCGGGGAGCTGTTTTTT

D: .
J: TRBJ2-7
size: .
V: TRBV7-9
CDR3: CASSLNGGVGYEQYF
DNA: TGTGCCAGCAGCTTAAATGGCGGGGTCGGCTACGAGCAGTACTTC

D: .
J: TRBJ2-7
size: .
V: TRBV5-1
CDR3: CASSSAEGLYEQYF
DNA: TGCGCCAGCAGCTCGGCAGAAGGACTCTACGAGCAGTACTTC

D: .
J: TRBJ1-2
size: once
V: TRBV29-1
CDR3: CSVEDPQLNYGYTF
DNA: TGCAGCGTTGAAGATCCACAGCTAAACTATGGCTACACCTTC

D: .
J: TRBJ2-7
size: .
V: TRBV9
CDR3: CASSPRTVVSEQYF
DNA: TGTGCCAGCAGCCCCAGGACAGTAGTTAGCGAGCAGTACTTC

D: .
J: TRBJ2-7
size: .
V: TRBV12-3/TRBV12-4
CDR3: CASKWGFYEQYF
DNA: TGTGCCAGCAAATGGGGATTCTACGAGCAGTACTTC

D: TRBD1
J: TRBJ2-7
size: .
V: TRBV10-3
CDR3: CAISDQQGARGHEQYF
DNA: TGTGCCATCAGTGACCAACAGGGGGCGCGGGGTCACGAGCAGTACTTC

D: .
J: TRBJ1-2
size: .
V: TRBV29-1
CDR3: CSVEGQGRGYTF
DNA: TGCAGCGTTGAGGGGCAGGGTAGGGGCTACACCTTC